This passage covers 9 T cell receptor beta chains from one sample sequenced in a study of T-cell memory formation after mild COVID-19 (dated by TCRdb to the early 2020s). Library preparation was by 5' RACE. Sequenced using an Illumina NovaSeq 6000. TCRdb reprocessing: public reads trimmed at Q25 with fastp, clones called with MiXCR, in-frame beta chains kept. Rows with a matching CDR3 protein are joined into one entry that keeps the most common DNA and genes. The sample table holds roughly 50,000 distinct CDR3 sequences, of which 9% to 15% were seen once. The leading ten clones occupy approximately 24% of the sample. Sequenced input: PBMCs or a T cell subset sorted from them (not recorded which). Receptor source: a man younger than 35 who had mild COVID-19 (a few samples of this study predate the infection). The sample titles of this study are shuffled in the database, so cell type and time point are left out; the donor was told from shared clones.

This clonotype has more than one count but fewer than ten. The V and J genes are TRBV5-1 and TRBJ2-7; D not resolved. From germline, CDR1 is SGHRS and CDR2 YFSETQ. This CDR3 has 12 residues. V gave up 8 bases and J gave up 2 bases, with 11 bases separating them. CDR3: CARQQNPYEQYV. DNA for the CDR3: TGCGCCAGACAACAGAATCCCTACGAGCAGTACGTC.

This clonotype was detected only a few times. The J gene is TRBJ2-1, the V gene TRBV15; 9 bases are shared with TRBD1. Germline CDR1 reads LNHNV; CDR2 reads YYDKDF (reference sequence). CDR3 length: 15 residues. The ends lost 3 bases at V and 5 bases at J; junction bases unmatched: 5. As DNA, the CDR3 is TGTGCCACCAGCAGGGACAGGGGTTGGGACAATGAGCAGTTCTTC. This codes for CATSRDRGWDNEQFF.

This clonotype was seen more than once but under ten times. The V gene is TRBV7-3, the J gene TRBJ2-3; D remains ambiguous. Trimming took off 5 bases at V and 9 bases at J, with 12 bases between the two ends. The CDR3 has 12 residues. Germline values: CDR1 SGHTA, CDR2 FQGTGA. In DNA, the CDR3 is TGTGCCAGCAGCCCCCGAAGTGGGACGCAGTATTTT. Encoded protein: CASSPRSGTQYF.

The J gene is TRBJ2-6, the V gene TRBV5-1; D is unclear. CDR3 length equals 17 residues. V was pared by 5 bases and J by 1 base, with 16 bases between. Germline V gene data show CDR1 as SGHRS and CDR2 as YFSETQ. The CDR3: CASSFPTQLSGANVLTF. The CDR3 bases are TGCGCCAGCAGTTTCCCGACCCAGCTATCTGGGGCCAACGTCCTGACTTTC.

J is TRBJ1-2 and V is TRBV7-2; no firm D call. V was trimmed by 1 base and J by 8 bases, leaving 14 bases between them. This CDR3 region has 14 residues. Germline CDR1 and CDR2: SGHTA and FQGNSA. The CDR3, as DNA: TGTGCCAGCAGCTTAGTCTCGGATATAGGCGGCTACACCTTC. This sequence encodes CASSLVSDIGGYTF.

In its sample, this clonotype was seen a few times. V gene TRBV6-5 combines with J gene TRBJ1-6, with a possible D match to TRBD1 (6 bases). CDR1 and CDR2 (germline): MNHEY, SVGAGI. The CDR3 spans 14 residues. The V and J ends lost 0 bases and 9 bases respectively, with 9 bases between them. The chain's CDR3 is CASSYSRGGSPLHF. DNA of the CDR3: TGTGCCAGCAGTTACTCGAGAGGGGGTTCACCCCTCCACTTT.

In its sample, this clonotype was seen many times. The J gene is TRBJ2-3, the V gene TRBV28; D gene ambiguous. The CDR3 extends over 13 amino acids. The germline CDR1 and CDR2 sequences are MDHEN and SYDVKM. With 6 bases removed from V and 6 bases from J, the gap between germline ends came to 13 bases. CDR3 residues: CASSPPALDTQYF. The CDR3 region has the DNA TGTGCCAGCAGCCCCCCAGCCCTCGATACGCAGTATTTT. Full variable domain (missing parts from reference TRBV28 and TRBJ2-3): DVKVTQSSRYLVKRTGEKVFLECVQDMDHENMFWYRQDPGLGLRLIYFSYDVKMKEKGDIPEGYSVSREKKERFSLILESASTNQTSMYLCASSPPALDTQYFGPGTRLTVL.

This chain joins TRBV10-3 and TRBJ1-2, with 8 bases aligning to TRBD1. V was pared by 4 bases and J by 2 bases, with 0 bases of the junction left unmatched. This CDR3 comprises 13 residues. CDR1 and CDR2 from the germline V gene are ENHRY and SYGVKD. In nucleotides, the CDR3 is TGTGCCATCAGTGGGACAGGGAACTATGGCTACACCTTC. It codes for CAISGTGNYGYTF.

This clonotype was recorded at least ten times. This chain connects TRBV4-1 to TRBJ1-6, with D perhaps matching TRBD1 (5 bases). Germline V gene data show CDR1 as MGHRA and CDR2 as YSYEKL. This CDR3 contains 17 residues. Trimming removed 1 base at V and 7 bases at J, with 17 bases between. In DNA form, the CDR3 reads TGCGCCAGCAGCCAAGCTAGATTAGGGGCGGGAAATTCACCCCTCCACTTT. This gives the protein CASSQARLGAGNSPLHF.